Below are 19 T cell receptor beta chains sequenced from a single sample in a study of T cell responses to AZD1222 COVID-19 vaccine. Clones were sequenced by immunoSEQ multiplex PCR, and TCRdb holds only the in-frame ones, with some missing. The sample has 120,000 or so clones, 88% seen once. The specimen comprised peripheral blood, sampled on day 0 of AZD1222 vaccination. The receptors come from an adult in good health.

The V gene is TRBV20-1, the J gene TRBJ2-7; D gene uncertain. The CDR3 contains 11 residues. V was trimmed by 7 bases and J by 5 bases, leaving 12 bases between them. Germline V gene lookup returns CDR1 DFQATT and CDR2 SNEGSKA (reference sequence). The CDR3 nucleotides are TGCAGTGGACAAAAAGGGAACGAGCAGTACTTC. Translating gives CSGQKGNEQYF.

The chain links TRBV4-1 to TRBJ2-1; tentative D call: TRBD1 (6 bases). The germline CDR1 and CDR2 sequences are MGHRA and YSYEKL. V gave up 4 bases and J gave up 10 bases, with 11 bases separating them. The CDR3 runs to 12 residues. The CDR3 here is CASSPQGLEQFF. The DNA for the CDR3 is TGCGCCAGCAGCCCACAGGGTCTGGAGCAGTTCTTC.

This chain links TRBV6-4 with TRBJ1-5; D perhaps matches TRBD1 (6 bases). From germline, CDR1 is MRHNA and CDR2 SNTAGT. The CDR3 runs 13 residues. Trimming pared 3 bases from V and 8 bases from J, leaving 11 bases between. The CDR3 nucleotides are TGTGCCAGCAGTGAAGGGGGAGAGAAGCCCCAGCATTTT. Translated, it gives CASSEGGEKPQHF.

This chain links TRBV6-5 with TRBJ1-1; D unclear. Germline V CDR1 and CDR2: MNHEY, SVGAGI. This CDR3 is built from 13 residues. Trimming removed 4 bases at V and 0 bases at J, with 6 bases between. This chain's CDR3 is CASSWVVNTEAFF. As DNA, the CDR3 is TGTGCCAGCAGTTGGGTAGTGAACACTGAAGCTTTCTTT.

The chain uses TRBV14 and TRBJ2-3, with 8 bases matching TRBD2. After removal of 2 bases from V and 5 bases from J, the junction contained 12 bases not matched to a gene. The CDR3 has 17 residues. The germline CDR1 and CDR2 sequences are SGHDN and FVKESK. CDR3 region: CASSQWNLGLGVDTQYF. The CDR3 DNA is TGTGCCAGCAGCCAATGGAATCTGGGACTAGGTGTAGATACGCAGTATTTT.

The chain is built from TRBV7-8 and TRBJ2-7; D might be TRBD2 (6 bases). The germline gives CDR1 SGHVS, CDR2 FQNEAQ. The CDR3 is 16 amino acids. V was shortened by 1 base and J by 1 base, with 14 bases between the two germline ends. This CDR3 reads CASSLGLSGVSYEQYF. CDR3 DNA: TGTGCCAGCAGCTTAGGGTTATCGGGGGTTTCCTACGAGCAGTACTTC.

The rearrangement joins TRBV13 to TRBJ1-4, with D perhaps matching TRBD1 (5 bases). V shed 1 base and J shed 8 bases, with 14 bases lying between them. Germline assignment: CDR1 PRHDT and CDR2 FYEKMQ (reference sequence). CDR3 length equals 15 residues. The CDR3 sequence: CASSLAGDRGEKLFF. CDR3 coding DNA: TGTGCCAGCAGCTTAGCCGGGGACCGCGGAGAAAAACTGTTTTTT. The full variable domain, in which reference TRBV13 and TRBJ1-4 provide the parts outside the CDR3, is AAGVIQSPRHLIKEKRETATLKCYPIPRHDTVYWYQQGPGQDPQFLISFYEKMQSDKGSIPDRFSAQQFSDYHSELNMSSLELGDSALYFCASSLAGDRGEKLFFGSGTQLSVL.

The J gene is TRBJ2-1, the V gene TRBV2; 14 bases align to TRBD2. After removal of 5 bases from V and 9 bases from J, the junction contained 6 bases not matched to a gene. CDR1 SNHLY and CDR2 FYNNEI come from the germline V gene. The CDR3 sequence is 15 residues long. In DNA form, the CDR3 reads TGTGCCAGCAGTCGACTAGCGGGAGGGTTAGGTGAGCAGTTCTTC. This gives the protein CASSRLAGGLGEQFF.

The chain employs TRBV6-5 and TRBJ1-3; D unclear. Germline-derived CDR1 and CDR2 are MNHEY and SVGAGI. V gave up 6 bases and J gave up 9 bases, with 18 bases separating them. The length of the CDR3 is 14 residues. This CDR3 reads CASSAGRSGGTIYF. CDR3 in DNA: TGTGCCAGCAGCGCAGGACGGAGCGGAGGCACCATATATTTT.

This clone was detected once. V is TRBV10-3 and J is TRBJ1-1, with D hard to call. CDR1 and CDR2 (germline): ENHRY, SYGVKD. Trimming took off 2 bases at V and 6 bases at J, with 22 bases between the two ends. This CDR3 contains 17 residues. Here the CDR3 DNA reads TGTGCCATCAGTGAGGAAACTGCATTGGGCGGCCAATCTGAAGCTTTCTTT. Translation gives CAISEETALGGQSEAFF.

The chain is built from TRBV3-1 (or the pseudogene TRBV3-2) and TRBJ2-7; 7 bases match TRBD1. V trimming: 5 bases; J trimming: 2 bases; junction bases outside the gene matches: 6. Germline V gives CDR1 LGHDT, CDR2 YNNKEL (reference sequence). This CDR3 region has 14 residues. The CDR3 protein is CASSYRTGPYEQYF. For the CDR3, the DNA is TGTGCCAGCAGCTACCGGACAGGCCCCTACGAGCAGTACTTC.

CDR3 amino acids: CASREQGVVNTEAFF. The CDR3 DNA reads as TGTGCCAGCAGGGAACAGGGGGTGGTGAACACTGAAGCTTTCTTT. J is TRBJ1-1 and V is TRBV27, with 8 bases that match TRBD1. J lost 0 bases, V lost 6 bases, and 6 bases had no gene match. This CDR3 is built from 15 residues. Germline V gives CDR1 MNHEY, CDR2 SMNVEV (reference sequence).

The chain has TRBV5-8 and TRBJ1-2, with unresolved D. This CDR3 spans 12 amino acids. The ends were cut back, 4 bases at V and 4 bases at J, with 8 bases in the middle. Germline CDR1 and CDR2: SGHTS and YDEGEE. Written as DNA, the CDR3 is TGTGCCAGCAGCCCCGACGGCTATGGCTACACCTTC. Translation: CASSPDGYGYTF.

This chain uses TRBV18 with TRBJ1-4; no definite D call. Trimming took 4 bases from V and 1 from J, leaving 10 bases between them. Germline values: CDR1 KGHSH, CDR2 LQKENI. The CDR3 contains 15 residues. Here the CDR3 DNA reads TGTGCCAGCTCACAAAAACCGGGAACTAATGAAAAACTGTTTTTT. Its translation: CASSQKPGTNEKLFF.

The J gene is TRBJ1-5, the V gene TRBV30; D is uncertain. The CDR3 totals 15 residues. The V end was cut by 4 bases, the J end by 0 bases, with 13 bases between. The V gene's germline CDR1 is GTSNPN and CDR2 SVGIG (reference sequence). The CDR3 DNA is TGTGCCTGGACCCCCGGCGATTATAGCAATCAGCCCCAGCATTTT. Protein: CAWTPGDYSNQPQHF. Based on the CDR3 plus reference TRBV30 and TRBJ1-5, the full variable domain is SQTIHQWPATLVQPVGSPLSLECTVEGTSNPNLYWYRQAAGRGLQLLFYSVGIGQISSEVPQNLSASRPQDRQFILSSKKLLLSDSGFYLCAWTPGDYSNQPQHFGDGTRLSIL.

The V call is TRBV30, the J call TRBJ1-5, with D hard to call. The germline V gene encodes CDR1 GTSNPN and CDR2 SVGIG (reference sequence). The CDR3 totals 16 residues. The ends were cut back, 2 bases at V and 6 bases at J, with 20 bases in the middle. The CDR3 DNA follows: TGTGCCTGGAGTAAAAGTTATGCCGACCTTGGTCAGCCCCAGCATTTT. Amino acids: CAWSKSYADLGQPQHF.

This chain links TRBV2 with TRBJ1-1; D is possibly TRBD1 (5 bases). Trimming took 4 bases from V and 2 from J, leaving 8 bases between them. The CDR3 consists of 13 residues. Germline CDR1 is SNHLY and CDR2 is FYNNEI. CDR3 nucleotide sequence: TGTGCCAGCAGTGGGGACGCCAACACTGAAGCTTTCTTT. It is translated as CASSGDANTEAFF.

The chain joins TRBV2 to TRBJ2-5; TRBD1 or TRBD2 may be the D gene (5 bases each). The CDR3 consists of 15 residues. V was pared by 7 bases and J by 5 bases, with 20 bases between. Germline CDR1 reads SNHLY; CDR2 reads FYNNEI. The CDR3 spells CASKSRDLSRETQYF. The CDR3 nucleotides read TGTGCCAGCAAAAGCCGGGACCTCTCTCGGGAGACCCAGTACTTC.

This chain connects TRBV6-2 or TRBV6-3 to TRBJ1-1; D is unresolved. The CDR3 runs 13 residues. Trimming cost V 4 bases and J 1 base, with 7 bases left between them. CDR1 MNHEY and CDR2 SVGEGT come from the germline V gene. CDR3 residues: CASSFTANTEAFF. For the CDR3, the DNA is TGTGCCAGCAGTTTCACAGCGAACACTGAAGCTTTCTTT.